The clone carrying this T cell receptor (beta chain) appeared many times. The length of the CDR3 is 13 residues. Trimming left V 4 bases short and J 4 bases short, with 10 bases between. Per germline, CDR1 SGHRS and CDR2 YFSETQ. RNA transcripts served as the template for amplifying TCR beta CDR3 regions. In the first-round RT-PCR of the TCR CDR3, the HTBI primer set was used. TCRdb re-called the multiplex PCR reads through MiXCR, storing one row per CDR3 protein. Of some 440,000 distinct CDR3 sequences listed, less than 20% are singletons. The sample is drawn from a study of T cells in Graves' hyperthyroidism and ophthalmopathy. Study information: Any treatment followed the collection of peripheral blood at initial diagnosis.

Patients showing uncontrolled infection, other autoimmune disease, pregnancy or lactation were ineligible. Each diagnosis was grounded in clinical symptoms, serum thyroxine and TRAb, thyroid ultrasound, and orbital computed tomography. Sequencing input: blood. This receptor was identified in a woman aged 18-29 years with Graves' hyperthyroidism. The chain links TRBV5-1 to TRBJ2-3; possibly TRBD2 for D (5 bases). The CDR3 sequence is CASSPDLADTQYF. As DNA, the CDR3 is TGCGCCAGCAGCCCGGACTTGGCAGATACGCAGTATTTT.